This T cell receptor beta chain is drawn from a study of blood T cell repertoires in COVID-19. Losses at the gene ends were 7 bases for V and 6 bases for J; bases not matched to a gene: 13. Germline V gives CDR1 SQVTM, CDR2 ANQGSEA. The CDR3 totals 14 residues. As processed by the authors: For nucleated cells, counts were estimated from reference gene primer amplification. Profiling relied on immunoSEQ multiplex PCR, and the TCRdb table lists in-frame clones only, not all of them. V and J calls and clone size are given by that table; D and trimming were obtained from the DNA. The table lists around 120,000 clones, almost 90% of them singletons.

Sequenced sample: peripheral blood. This sequence originates from an older woman with COVID-19, enrolled during active disease. V is TRBV29-1 and J is TRBJ1-2; 8 bases agree with TRBD1. Here the CDR3 reads CSARGQVFGNGYTF. The CDR3 DNA follows: TGCAGCGCCAGGGGACAGGTCTTTGGAAATGGCTACACCTTC.